This T cell receptor (beta chain) came from a study of blood T cell repertoires in COVID-19. Study-wide context: Both acute and convalescent COVID-19 samples were obtained from the United States, Italy and Spain.

Clones were read by immunoSEQ multiplex PCR, and TCRdb kept only the in-frame ones, dropping some. The repertoire consists of about 160,000 clones, with 81% occurring once and the leading ten covering around 5.1%. Those who participated ranged in age from roughly 18 to 90 years and resided in some 24 US areas. CDR3 size: 14 residues. The V and J ends lost 3 bases and 5 bases respectively, with 12 bases between them. Germline V gives CDR1 MDHEN, CDR2 SYDVKM. Source material: PBMCs or T cells enriched from blood (not recorded which). This TCR came from a woman aged 40-49 years with acute COVID-19. V and J are TRBV28 and TRBJ2-3; D perhaps matches TRBD2 (5 bases). The CDR3 reads CASSLAGQVDTQYF. CDR3 coding DNA: TGTGCCAGCAGTTTGGCGGGCCAGGTAGATACGCAGTATTTT.